The 28 T cell receptor beta chains in this list originate from one sample, sequenced in a study of blood T cell repertoires in COVID-19. Profiled with immunoSEQ multiplex PCR; TCRdb holds only in-frame clones, not every one. Among about 150,000 clones listed, roughly 90% were seen once. The sample consisted of PBMCs or T cells enriched from blood (not recorded which). The receptors shown here come from a woman in her fifties or sixties who had recovered from COVID-19.

The chain joins TRBV2 to TRBJ1-2, with 8 bases aligning to TRBD1. CDR3 length equals 14 residues. Losses at the gene ends were 7 bases for V and 7 bases for J; bases not matched to a gene: 11. CDR1 SNHLY and CDR2 FYNNEI come from the germline V gene. The CDR3 nucleotides are TGTGCCAGCAAAAGCGGGCAGGGGGCTATTGGCTACACCTTC. It specifies CASKSGQGAIGYTF.

The V call is TRBV11-3, the J call TRBJ1-4, with TRBD1 identical over 8 bases. The CDR3 spans 14 residues. Germline CDR1 reads SGHNT; CDR2 reads YENEEA. The V gene end was trimmed by 5 bases and the J gene end by 12 bases; junction bases not matched to a gene: 11. The chain's CDR3 is CASSPPDRAGQLFF. The CDR3 DNA is TGTGCCAGCAGCCCGCCGGACAGGGCGGGTCAACTGTTTTTT.

The chain employs TRBV28 and TRBJ2-2; TRBD2 is a possible D gene (5 bases). Trimming removed 5 bases at V and 6 bases at J, with 13 bases between. From germline, CDR1 is MDHEN and CDR2 SYDVKM. The CDR3 contains 14 residues. For the CDR3, the DNA is TGTGCCAGCAGTACCTTTAGCGTTGCCGGGGAGCTGTTTTTT. Translation: CASSTFSVAGELFF.

The chain has TRBV7-9 and TRBJ2-7, with 8 bases fitting TRBD2. This CDR3 spans 14 amino acids. Losses at the gene ends were 5 bases for V and 0 bases for J; bases not matched to a gene: 3. The V gene's germline CDR1 is SEHNR and CDR2 FQNEAQ (reference sequence). This CDR3 is CASSTSGSSYEQYF. For the CDR3, the DNA is TGTGCCAGCAGCACCAGCGGGAGCTCCTACGAGCAGTACTTC.

The rearrangement uses TRBV18 and TRBJ1-6; 7 bases map to TRBD1. Germline CDR1 and CDR2: KGHSH and LQKENI. V shed 4 bases and J 8 bases; nucleotides not matched to a gene: 8. The CDR3 runs 15 residues. The CDR3 region is CASSRIVQGDSPLHF. CDR3 bases: TGTGCCAGCTCACGAATTGTCCAGGGGGATTCACCCCTCCACTTT.

The chain joins TRBV6-5 to TRBJ1-4; a weak D match, TRBD1 (5 bases). Trimming stripped 6 bases from V and 3 bases from J, with 14 bases between. The CDR3 loop spans 15 amino acids. The germline CDR1 and CDR2 sequences are MNHEY and SVGAGI. The CDR3 here is CASRAGDGANEKLFF. DNA for the CDR3: TGTGCCAGCAGAGCGGGGGATGGAGCTAATGAAAAACTGTTTTTT.

CDR3 region: CASSPSSRSSYEQYF. Here the CDR3 DNA reads TGTGCCAGCAGTCCTTCCTCCAGAAGCTCCTACGAGCAGTACTTC. The V call is TRBV27, the J call TRBJ2-7; D unresolved. Trimming removed 5 bases at V and 0 bases at J, with 14 bases between. The CDR3 has 15 residues. The germline CDR1 and CDR2 sequences are MNHEY and SMNVEV (reference sequence).

The rearrangement links TRBV4-3 to TRBJ2-7; D is perhaps TRBD2 (6 bases). The CDR3 sequence is 13 residues long. Between the trimmed V and J ends, which lost 0 bases and 5 bases, there was a span of 8 bases. CDR1 LGHNA and CDR2 YSLEER come from the germline V gene. CDR3 sequence: CASSQDGEDEQYF. CDR3 coding DNA: TGCGCCAGCAGCCAAGATGGGGAGGACGAGCAGTACTTC.

This chain uses TRBV5-4 with TRBJ2-7; 8 nucleotides line up with TRBD2. Per germline, CDR1 SGHNT and CDR2 YYREEE (reference sequence). The V segment lost 1 base and the J segment 4 bases; nucleotides outside the gene matches: 7. The CDR3 has 15 amino acids. The DNA of the CDR3 is TGTGCCAGCAGCTTGTCTGCGGGAGGTCATTACGAGCAGTACTTC. This codes for CASSLSAGGHYEQYF.

As to this clone: This sample also contains other DNA sequences that code for the same CDR3. V usage is TRBV4-1 and J usage is TRBJ2-5, with 14 bases identical to TRBD2. The junction had 2 bases not matched to a gene; V was cut back by 0 bases and J by 5 bases. The germline gives CDR1 MGHRA, CDR2 YSYEKL. The CDR3 consists of 16 residues. The CDR3 protein is CASSQEGLAGVETQYF. The CDR3 nucleotides are TGCGCCAGCAGCCAAGAGGGACTAGCGGGAGTGGAGACCCAGTACTTC.

This clone was counted a few times. The rearrangement uses TRBV5-6 and TRBJ2-1; weak D call: TRBD2 (5 bases). The V gene's germline CDR1 is SGHDT and CDR2 YYEEEE. The CDR3 spans 16 residues. The V end lost 0 bases, the J end lost 1 base, and 11 bases lay between the germline ends. The CDR3 is CASSLALEGSYNEQFF. The CDR3 DNA reads as TGTGCCAGCAGCTTGGCACTAGAGGGATCCTACAATGAGCAGTTCTTC.

V and J are TRBV5-1 and TRBJ1-5, with 8 bases matching TRBD1. The CDR3 spans 15 residues. The germline CDR1 and CDR2 sequences are SGHRS and YFSETQ. V shed 4 bases, J shed 11 bases, and the junction held 14 bases outside the gene matches. DNA of the CDR3: TGCGCCAGCAGCGAAAAGACAGGGGCGGCGAGGTCCCAGCATTTT. Protein product: CASSEKTGAARSQHF.

The chain carries TRBV30 and TRBJ2-1, with TRBD2 matching over 7 bases. From germline, CDR1 is GTSNPN and CDR2 SVGIG (reference sequence). This CDR3 region has 13 residues. V lost 3 bases, J lost 4 bases, and 3 bases stayed unmatched. The CDR3 sequence: CAWSQGGYNEQFF. As DNA, the CDR3 is TGTGCCTGGAGCCAGGGAGGGTACAATGAGCAGTTCTTC.

V is TRBV9 and J is TRBJ2-5; D is possibly TRBD2 (6 bases). Trimming pared 3 bases from V and 4 bases from J, leaving 16 bases between. Germline values: CDR1 SGDLS, CDR2 YYNGEE. CDR3 size: 15 residues. CDR3 bases: TGTGCCAGCAGCGCATACGGGACTTTCCGAGAGACCCAGTACTTC. Translated: CASSAYGTFRETQYF.

The chain carries TRBV6-5 and TRBJ2-5, with no clear D. The V end lost 6 bases, the J end lost 0 bases, and 14 bases lay between the germline ends. Germline V gene lookup returns CDR1 MNHEY and CDR2 SVGAGI. The CDR3 runs to 15 residues. The CDR3 protein is CASRARGTDQETQYF. The CDR3 nucleotides are TGTGCCAGCAGGGCCCGCGGCACCGACCAAGAGACCCAGTACTTC.

The chain is built from TRBV5-1 and TRBJ2-5, with D perhaps matching TRBD2 (6 bases). The CDR3 loop spans 15 amino acids. V dropped 0 bases and J dropped 3 bases, with 12 bases sitting between them. Germline CDR1 and CDR2: SGHRS and YFSETQ. DNA for the CDR3: TGCGCCAGCAGCTTGGGGGACTTATGGAAAGAGACCCAGTACTTC. Translated, it gives CASSLGDLWKETQYF.

The CDR3 bases are TGTGCCAGCAGTTACGTGATGGGGAGTGGCGAGCAGTACTTC. Its protein is CASSYVMGSGEQYF. The chain employs TRBV6-5 and TRBJ2-7; D perhaps matches TRBD2 (5 bases). Germline V lookup: CDR1 MNHEY, CDR2 SVGAGI. The CDR3 runs 14 residues. Trimming removed 2 bases from V and 6 bases from J, with 14 bases in between.

The rearrangement links TRBV20-1 to TRBJ2-7, with D maybe TRBD1 (6 bases). Germline CDR1 and CDR2: DFQATT and SNEGSKA (reference sequence). The CDR3 is 14 residues long. V was clipped by 3 bases and J by 1 base, with 13 bases between them. The CDR3 nucleotides read TGCAGTGCTAGTGGACAGACGGTTTCCTACGAGCAGTACTTC. Encoded protein: CSASGQTVSYEQYF.

This clone was counted once. The CDR3 region has the DNA TGTGCCAGCAGAGCTACTAGCGGTAGCTCCTACGAGCAGTACTTC. It translates to CASRATSGSSYEQYF. V is TRBV6-5 and J is TRBJ2-7, with 8 bases matching TRBD2. This CDR3 comprises 15 residues. Germline loops: CDR1 MNHEY, CDR2 SVGAGI. Trimming took 6 bases from V and 0 from J; bases not matched to a gene: 7.

V is TRBV7-3 and J is TRBJ1-4; maybe TRBD1 (6 bases). Germline V gene lookup returns CDR1 SGHTA and CDR2 FQGTGA. The V and J ends lost 2 bases and 0 bases respectively, with 13 bases between them. The length of the CDR3 is 17 residues. This CDR3 reads CASSLESPGATNEKLFF. DNA of the CDR3: TGTGCCAGCAGCTTAGAGTCCCCAGGGGCAACTAATGAAAAACTGTTTTTT. The full variable domain, completed using reference TRBV7-3 and TRBJ1-4, is GAGVSQTPSNKVTEKGKYVELRCDPISGHTALYWYRQSLGQGPEFLIYFQGTGAADDSGLPNDRFFAVRPEGSVSTLKIQRTERGDSAVYLCASSLESPGATNEKLFFGSGTQLSVL.

The table lists this clone with a few counts. V and J are TRBV6-1 and TRBJ2-7; 9 bases agree with TRBD2. This CDR3 region has 16 residues. V shed 0 bases, J shed 1 base, and the junction held 4 bases outside the gene matches. The germline V gene has CDR1 MNHNS and CDR2 SASEGT. This CDR3 reads CASSEASGRWSYEQYF. CDR3 in DNA: TGTGCCAGCAGTGAAGCCAGCGGGAGGTGGTCCTACGAGCAGTACTTC.

V gene TRBV27 combines with J gene TRBJ2-7, with 7 bases fitting TRBD1. With 6 bases clipped from V and 2 bases from J, the junction kept 13 bases outside the gene matches. The CDR3 is made up of 16 amino acids. Germline V lookup: CDR1 MNHEY, CDR2 SMNVEV (reference sequence). In DNA, the CDR3 is TGTGCCAGCAGCCAAACAGGGGTTGTTCCTACCTACGAGCAGTACTTC. It specifies CASSQTGVVPTYEQYF.

V usage is TRBV5-1 and J usage is TRBJ2-1, with TRBD1 as a possible D gene (5 bases). Germline lookup yields CDR1 SGHRS and CDR2 YFSETQ. Trimming removed 0 bases from V and 7 bases from J, with 14 bases in between. This CDR3 is 15 amino acids long. CDR3: CASSLGSQGTNEQFF. DNA of the CDR3: TGCGCCAGCAGCTTGGGTAGTCAGGGAACGAATGAGCAGTTCTTC.

The chain's CDR3 is CASSDTRDSPKLSYEQYF. In DNA form, the CDR3 reads TGTGCCAGCAGTGACACCAGAGACAGTCCCAAACTCTCCTACGAGCAGTACTTC. V and J are TRBV6-4 and TRBJ2-7; D might be TRBD1 (5 bases). Germline CDR1 reads MRHNA; CDR2 reads SNTAGT. This CDR3 contains 18 residues. Trimming shortened V by 2 bases and J by 0 bases, and 20 bases separated the two germline ends.

The chain links TRBV15 to TRBJ2-7; D possibly corresponds to TRBD1 (7 bases). Germline V gene data show CDR1 as LNHNV and CDR2 as YYDKDF (reference sequence). The V gene lost 1 base and the J gene lost 5 bases, with 12 bases spanning the gap. This CDR3 is built from 14 residues. The DNA for the CDR3 is TGTGCCACCAGCAGAGTGGAGGGGGCAGACGAGCAGTACTTC. The encoded protein is CATSRVEGADEQYF.

The rearrangement joins TRBV19 to TRBJ1-1, with TRBD1 matching 11 bases. The CDR3 runs to 17 residues. CDR1 LNHDA and CDR2 SQIVND come from the germline V gene (reference sequence). V was clipped by 1 base and J by 4 bases; unmatched bases: 8. The CDR3 nucleotides read TGTGCCAGTAGTATAGCCCGGGACAGGGGGGTCCGCACTGAAGCTTTCTTT. Translation: CASSIARDRGVRTEAFF.

This chain links TRBV7-2 with TRBJ1-6; D ambiguous. V lost 5 bases and J lost 5, with 10 bases in between. The V gene's germline CDR1 is SGHTA and CDR2 FQGNSA. CDR3 length: 14 residues. CDR3 in DNA: TGTGCCAGCAGCCCGCGGAGGGATAATTCACCCCTCCACTTT. Its protein product is CASSPRRDNSPLHF.

V and J are TRBV2 and TRBJ1-5; D remains unclear. Looked up from germline, CDR1 is SNHLY and CDR2 is FYNNEI. With 3 bases removed from V and 0 bases from J, the gap between germline ends came to 9 bases. This CDR3 has 15 residues. The CDR3 DNA follows: TGTGCCAGCAGTGAGGGCAGCCATAGCAATCAGCCCCAGCATTTT. As protein: CASSEGSHSNQPQHF.